What follows are 30 T cell receptor beta chains derived from one specimen sequenced in a study of cytomegalovirus exposure and HLA in healthy donors. PCR employed 60 Vbeta and 13 Jbeta primers. Here immunoSEQ multiplex PCR was the method, and the copy in TCRdb shows in-frame clones only, minus some. The sample data list nearly 200,000 clones. Sequencing was done on a sample of PBMCs. The source of these receptors is a boy aged 10-17 years in good health and CMV-seronegative.

The chain employs TRBV30 and TRBJ1-4; D unclear. CDR1 is GTSNPN and CDR2 is SVGIG in the germline V gene (reference sequence). The CDR3 contains 13 residues. The V and J ends lost 0 bases and 3 bases respectively, with 5 bases between them. Written as DNA, the CDR3 is TGTGCCTGGAGTGTAGGAGCTAATGAAAAACTGTTTTTT. Its translation: CAWSVGANEKLFF.

The chain recombines TRBV7-9 with TRBJ1-6, with a tentative D call TRBD1 (6 bases). The CDR3 totals 15 residues. Germline CDR1 and CDR2: SEHNR and FQNEAQ (reference sequence). V was clipped by 3 bases and J by 3 bases, with 9 bases between them. The chain's CDR3 is CASSFGRGYNSPLHF. CDR3 DNA sequence: TGTGCCAGCAGCTTCGGCAGGGGCTATAATTCACCCCTCCACTTT. The full variable domain, in which reference TRBV7-9 and TRBJ1-6 provide the parts outside the CDR3, is DTGVSQNPRHKITKRGQNVTFRCDPISEHNRLYWYRQTLGQGPEFLTYFQNEAQLEKSRLLSDRFSAERPKGSFSTLEIQRTEQGDSAMYLCASSFGRGYNSPLHFGNGTRLTVT.

The rearrangement uses TRBV6-5 and TRBJ2-1, with a possible D match to TRBD1 (6 bases). The ends were cut back, 6 bases at V and 6 bases at J, with 9 bases in the middle. CDR1 MNHEY and CDR2 SVGAGI come from the germline V gene. The CDR3 extends over 12 amino acids. The DNA for the CDR3 is TGTGCCAGCAGAGCACAGGGCAATGAGCAGTTCTTC. Amino acid sequence: CASRAQGNEQFF.

The chain uses TRBV7-2 and TRBJ2-1, with TRBD2 identical over 8 bases. From germline, CDR1 is SGHTA and CDR2 FQGNSA. J was trimmed by 7 bases and V by 3 bases; bases with no gene match: 8. This CDR3 has 15 amino acids. Here the CDR3 DNA reads TGTGCCAGCAGCTTCCCGGGGGGGGCGGTAAATGAGCAGTTCTTC. Its protein product is CASSFPGGAVNEQFF.

This CDR3 reads CASSFKAGGSSTDTQYF. The CDR3 coding sequence is TGTGCCAGCAGCTTTAAAGCGGGGGGCTCTAGCACAGATACGCAGTATTTT. The V and J genes are TRBV7-2 and TRBJ2-3; 9 nucleotides agree with TRBD2. The CDR3 spans 17 residues. In germline, CDR1 is SGHTA, CDR2 FQGNSA. V lost 3 bases, J lost 0 bases, and 7 bases stayed unmatched. Full variable domain (missing parts from reference TRBV7-2 and TRBJ2-3): GAGVSQSPSNKVTEKGKDVELRCDPISGHTALYWYRQSLGQGLEFLIYFQGNSAPDKSGLPSDRFSAERTGGSVSTLTIQRTQQEDSAVYLCASSFKAGGSSTDTQYFGPGTRLTVL.

The genes are TRBV5-6 and TRBJ2-3; D perhaps matches TRBD1 (5 bases). This CDR3 is built from 19 residues. CDR1 is SGHDT, CDR2 YYEEEE, per germline. Between the trimmed V and J ends, which lost 1 base and 1 base, there was a span of 22 bases. CDR3 amino acids: CASSLSRARTQWGTDTQYF. The CDR3, as DNA: TGTGCCAGCAGCTTGAGCAGGGCCCGGACACAGTGGGGCACAGATACGCAGTATTTT.

The V and J genes are TRBV29-1 and TRBJ2-1, with D perhaps TRBD2 (7 bases). Trimming shortened V by 7 bases and J by 4 bases, and 14 bases separated the two germline ends. CDR1 SQVTM and CDR2 ANQGSEA come from the germline V gene. The CDR3 covers 13 residues. CDR3 loop: CSGGGTLYNEQFF. The CDR3 DNA follows: TGCAGCGGGGGGGGGACACTTTACAATGAGCAGTTCTTC.

The genes are TRBV19 and TRBJ1-5, with TRBD1 identical over 9 bases. The V and J ends lost 5 bases and 7 bases, in that order; junction bases with no gene match: 9. In germline, CDR1 is LNHDA, CDR2 SQIVND (reference sequence). The CDR3 length is 15 residues. The CDR3 sequence is CASSARRDREQPQHF. The CDR3 nucleotides are TGTGCCAGTAGTGCTCGCCGGGACAGGGAACAGCCCCAGCATTTT.

The chain is built from TRBV5-1 and TRBJ2-1; 16 positions agree with TRBD2. V shed 3 bases and J 8 bases; nucleotides not matched to a gene: 5. Germline CDR1 SGHRS, CDR2 YFSETQ. The CDR3 loop spans 16 amino acids. The CDR3: CASSSGLAGGLDEQFF. The DNA for the CDR3 is TGCGCCAGCAGCTCGGGACTAGCGGGGGGGCTAGATGAGCAGTTCTTC. Full variable domain (missing parts from reference TRBV5-1 and TRBJ2-1): KAGVTQTPRYLIKTRGQQVTLSCSPISGHRSVSWYQQTPGQGLQFLFEYFSETQRNKGNFPGRFSGRQFSNSRSEMNVSTLELGDSALYLCASSSGLAGGLDEQFFGPGTRLTVL.

V gene TRBV5-1 combines with J gene TRBJ1-2; D is unresolved. The CDR3 runs 13 residues. V lost 3 bases, J lost 2 bases, and 8 bases lay in between. Germline CDR1 reads SGHRS; CDR2 reads YFSETQ. The CDR3 region has the DNA TGCGCCAGCAGCTCAGGCAGCAACTATGGCTACACCTTC. Its protein is CASSSGSNYGYTF. Complete variable domain (other parts from reference TRBV5-1 and TRBJ1-2): KAGVTQTPRYLIKTRGQQVTLSCSPISGHRSVSWYQQTPGQGLQFLFEYFSETQRNKGNFPGRFSGRQFSNSRSEMNVSTLELGDSALYLCASSSGSNYGYTFGSGTRLTVV.

The chain combines TRBV9 with TRBJ1-2, with 8 bases identical to TRBD1. CDR3 size: 15 residues. After removal of 4 bases from V and 3 bases from J, the junction contained 8 bases not matched to a gene. Germline V CDR1 and CDR2: SGDLS, YYNGEE. The chain's CDR3 is CASSLGQDRDYGYTF. CDR3 coding DNA: TGTGCCAGCAGCTTGGGACAGGATCGTGACTATGGCTACACCTTC. Drawing the rest from reference TRBV9 and TRBJ1-2, the complete variable domain is DSGVTQTPKHLITATGQRVTLRCSPRSGDLSVYWYQQSLDQGLQFLIQYYNGEERAKGNILERFSAQQFPDLHSELNLSSLELGDSALYFCASSLGQDRDYGYTFGSGTRLTVV.

CDR3 sequence reads: CACSRVNTEAFF. Here the CDR3 DNA reads TGTGCCTGCTCCCGGGTGAACACTGAAGCTTTCTTT. V usage is TRBV30 and J usage is TRBJ1-1; D unclear. This CDR3 has 12 amino acids. The V gene's germline CDR1 is GTSNPN and CDR2 SVGIG (reference sequence). Trimming stripped 6 bases from V and 0 bases from J, with 8 bases between.

V usage is TRBV7-6 and J usage is TRBJ2-1; the match to TRBD2 covers 9 bases. The CDR3 is 16 amino acids. With 1 base clipped from V and 2 bases from J, the junction kept 3 bases outside the gene matches. CDR1 is SGHVS, CDR2 FNYEAQ, per germline. CDR3 in DNA: TGTGCCAGCAGCTTAGGTGCGGGGGGGACCTACAATGAGCAGTTCTTC. Translated: CASSLGAGGTYNEQFF.

The CDR3 here is CASKPRTGHEQYF. CDR3 coding DNA: TGTGCCAGCAAACCCAGGACAGGCCACGAGCAGTACTTC. This chain connects TRBV2 to TRBJ2-7, with 7 positions matching TRBD1. The V segment lost 7 bases and the J segment 5 bases; nucleotides outside the gene matches: 8. The CDR3 has 13 amino acids. CDR1 is SNHLY and CDR2 is FYNNEI in the germline V gene.

The V call is TRBV5-4, the J call TRBJ2-1; D not certain. The germline V gene has CDR1 SGHNT and CDR2 YYREEE (reference sequence). CDR3 length: 11 residues. Trimming removed 1 base from V and 6 bases from J, with 2 bases in between. For the CDR3, the DNA is TGTGCCAGCAGCTTGCTCAATGAGCAGTTCTTC. It encodes CASSLLNEQFF. The variable domain in full, completed from reference TRBV5-4 and TRBJ2-1, reads ETGVTQSPTHLIKTRGQQVTLRCSSQSGHNTVSWYQQALGQGPQFIFQYYREEENGRGNFPPRFSGLQFPNYSSELNVNALELDDSALYLCASSLLNEQFFGPGTRLTVL.

On this clone: Because it lacks the conserved phenylalanine or tryptophan at the end, this CDR3 is likely a read error. The chain has TRBV6-5 and TRBJ1-1, with D possibly being TRBD1 (6 bases). Deletions cut 4 bases from V and 5 bases from J, with 17 bases between. This CDR3 contains 15 residues. Germline loops: CDR1 MNHEY, CDR2 SVGAGI. The CDR3 DNA is TGTGCCAGCAGTTCCTATCTGGGGGGGACAACTGAAGCTTTCCTT. This sequence encodes CASSSYLGGTTEAFL.

This chain links TRBV2 with TRBJ2-4, with TRBD1 identical over 10 bases. The ends lost 7 bases at V and 7 bases at J; junction bases unmatched: 10. The CDR3 sequence is 15 residues long. Germline V lookup: CDR1 SNHLY, CDR2 FYNNEI. CDR3 nucleotide sequence: TGTGCCAGCATTTGGGTTAGGGACAGGGGCAACATTCAGTACTTC. Translation gives CASIWVRDRGNIQYF.

The V and J genes are TRBV28 and TRBJ1-2, with D perhaps TRBD1 (6 bases). This CDR3 is built from 14 residues. V was clipped by 1 base and J by 2 bases, with 8 bases between them. Per germline, CDR1 MDHEN and CDR2 SYDVKM. The CDR3 DNA reads TGTGCCAGCAGTTTATTACAGGGAAACTATGGCTACACCTTC. As protein: CASSLLQGNYGYTF.

The rearrangement uses TRBV5-1 and TRBJ1-1; D ambiguous. V was trimmed by 4 bases and J by 5 bases, leaving 6 bases between them. Germline CDR1 and CDR2: SGHRS and YFSETQ. This CDR3 is 11 amino acids long. CDR3 region: CASSIGTEAFF. The CDR3 DNA follows: TGCGCCAGCAGCATCGGTACTGAAGCTTTCTTT.

The chain uses TRBV28 and TRBJ1-2; D possibly corresponds to TRBD1 (5 bases). V lost 8 bases and J 7 bases, leaving 11 bases between the germline ends. Per germline, CDR1 MDHEN and CDR2 SYDVKM. The CDR3 runs to 11 residues. CDR3 nucleotide sequence: TGTGCCAGCCAGACCGGGGGTGGCTACACCTTC. Protein: CASQTGGGYTF.

This chain connects TRBV27 to TRBJ1-4; a possible D gene is TRBD1 (5 bases). The CDR3 totals 13 residues. V was cut by 6 bases and J by 7 bases, with 12 bases left in between. From germline, CDR1 is MNHEY and CDR2 SMNVEV (reference sequence). The CDR3: CASRTASREKLFF. DNA of the CDR3: TGTGCCAGCAGGACAGCTTCGCGTGAAAAACTGTTTTTT.

The rearrangement uses TRBV6-4 and TRBJ2-7; TRBD2 matches 7 bases. Germline V gene lookup returns CDR1 MRHNA and CDR2 SNTAGT. The CDR3 is made up of 16 amino acids. After removal of 3 bases from V and 3 bases from J, the junction contained 11 bases not matched to a gene. This CDR3 is CASSEPGARGSYEQYF. Here the CDR3 DNA reads TGTGCCAGCAGTGAGCCCGGGGCGCGGGGGAGCTACGAGCAGTACTTC.

The rearrangement uses TRBV29-1 and TRBJ1-2, with 11 nucleotides matching TRBD1. The CDR3 runs to 15 residues. Germline loops: CDR1 SQVTM, CDR2 ANQGSEA. V was clipped by 6 bases and J by 5 bases; unmatched bases: 11. This CDR3 is CSVHRGTGGAYGYTF. CDR3 sequence (DNA): TGCAGCGTCCACCGGGGGACAGGGGGAGCGTATGGCTACACCTTC.

J is TRBJ2-4 and V is TRBV30; 7 nucleotides match TRBD2. This CDR3 contains 15 residues. Germline V gene lookup returns CDR1 GTSNPN and CDR2 SVGIG (reference sequence). With V trimmed by 1 base and J by 6 bases, 9 bases remained unmatched. This CDR3 is CAWSGKQRGRNIQYF. CDR3 nucleotides: TGTGCCTGGAGTGGGAAACAGCGGGGAAGAAACATTCAGTACTTC.

J is TRBJ1-1 and V is TRBV29-1; D is perhaps TRBD1 (6 bases). CDR1 is SQVTM, CDR2 ANQGSEA, per germline. Between the trimmed V and J ends, which lost 8 bases and 4 bases, there was a span of 20 bases. The CDR3 contains 14 residues. CDR3 residues: CSISTGGLRTEAFF. CDR3 DNA: TGCAGCATTTCTACGGGGGGGCTTCGCACTGAAGCTTTCTTT. Looking up the rest from reference TRBV29-1 and TRBJ1-1 gives the full variable domain: SAVISQKPSRDICQRGTSLTIQCQVDSQVTMMFWYRQQPGQSLTLIATANQGSEATYESGFVIDKFPISRPNLTFSTLTVSNMSPEDSSIYLCSISTGGLRTEAFFGQGTRLTVV.

The chain employs TRBV27 and TRBJ1-1, with 7 bases lining up with TRBD1. With 5 bases clipped from V and 0 bases from J, the junction kept 6 bases outside the gene matches. The length of the CDR3 is 15 residues. Germline V lookup: CDR1 MNHEY, CDR2 SMNVEV (reference sequence). CDR3 protein: CASSLGQPMNTEAFF. The CDR3 bases are TGTGCCAGCAGTCTGGGACAGCCCATGAACACTGAAGCTTTCTTT.

V is TRBV15 and J is TRBJ2-7, with 7 positions matching TRBD2. Per germline, CDR1 LNHNV and CDR2 YYDKDF (reference sequence). J gave up 5 bases and V 0 bases, and 10 bases lay outside the gene matches. The CDR3 spans 16 residues. This CDR3 is CATSRDWTRRWDEQYF. The CDR3 DNA reads as TGTGCCACCAGCAGAGATTGGACTAGGCGGTGGGACGAGCAGTACTTC.

The V gene is TRBV7-9, the J gene TRBJ2-1, with 9 nucleotides matching TRBD1. Germline V lookup: CDR1 SEHNR, CDR2 FQNEAQ (reference sequence). V lost 7 bases to trimming and J lost 7 bases; unmatched junction nucleotides: 8. CDR3 length: 14 amino acids. In DNA form, the CDR3 reads TGTGCCAGCAAAGGGACAGGGCCCCTTAATGAGCAGTTCTTC. Protein product: CASKGTGPLNEQFF.

The chain joins TRBV6-5 to TRBJ1-6; maybe TRBD1 (5 bases). V was pared by 0 bases and J by 5 bases, with 11 bases between. Germline-derived CDR1 and CDR2 are MNHEY and SVGAGI. This CDR3 is 16 amino acids long. The CDR3 DNA sequence: TGTGCCAGCAGTTACTCGAATGGGGCACATAATTCACCCCTCCACTTT. As protein: CASSYSNGAHNSPLHF.

In regard to this clone: The CDR3 ends on some other residue instead of the conserved phenylalanine or tryptophan, so this is likely a read error. The DNA is left out, because the CDR3 cannot be placed on it with certainty; the CDR3 is given as TCRdb lists it. V is TRBV20-1 and J is TRBJ1-2; TRBD1, as called in the table, went unchecked against the DNA. The CDR3 length equals 11 residues, ends included. From germline, CDR1 is DFQATT and CDR2 SNEGSKA (reference sequence). The CDR3: CSARDRGRGQV.